The source of this TCR beta chain is a study of PD-1 blockade in classical Hodgkin lymphoma. Time point indicated: newly diagnosed, previously untreated cHL patient sample. Negative magnetic selection isolated CD4+ T cells from thawed PBMCs. Comparison PBMCs came from previously untreated, newly diagnosed classical Hodgkin lymphoma patients. This CDR3 is built from 15 residues. Trimming cost V 4 bases and J 0 bases, with 10 bases left between them. Germline V gene sequence: CDR1 SNHLY, CDR2 FYNNEI. Study-wide results and limits: Reported findings placed baseline TCR diversity lower in newly diagnosed patients (compared with healthy donors).

Here immunoSEQ multiplex PCR was the method, and the copy in TCRdb shows in-frame clones only, minus some. The top ten clones hold approximately 0.54% of a sample with 20,000 to 25,000 clones, about 90% of them seen once. This clone was detected a few times. The antigen is not known. This TCR was sampled from a human donor with classical Hodgkin lymphoma. The V call is TRBV2, the J call TRBJ1-5; D is unclear. Sequencing was performed on CD4+ T cells from blood. CDR3 sequence: CASSGRFFSNQPQHF. The CDR3 coding sequence is TGTGCCAGCAGTGGCAGGTTCTTTAGCAATCAGCCCCAGCATTTT.